Below, 29 T cell receptor beta chains from the same sample are listed, as sequenced in a study of blood T cell repertoires in COVID-19. The data were produced by immunoSEQ multiplex PCR, yet TCRdb's version contains in-frame clones alone and is incomplete. The sample consists of 90,000 to 130,000 clones, around four fifths of them appearing once. The sample comprised peripheral blood. The receptors derive from a woman aged 70-85 years with acute or convalescent COVID-19.

The rearrangement joins TRBV29-1 to TRBJ1-1; TRBD1 might be the D (5 bases). This CDR3 is built from 13 residues. Germline-derived CDR1 and CDR2 are SQVTM and ANQGSEA. Trimming shortened V by 2 bases and J by 6 bases, and 13 bases separated the two germline ends. The CDR3 is CSVEKDTPAEAFF. DNA of the CDR3: TGCAGCGTTGAAAAGGACACCCCGGCTGAAGCTTTCTTT.

The chain carries TRBV10-1 and TRBJ2-2; 7 bases map to TRBD1. CDR1 and CDR2 from the germline V gene are WNHNN and SYGVQD (reference sequence). This CDR3 contains 14 residues. V was pared by 6 bases and J by 0 bases, with 1 base of the junction left unmatched. The CDR3 loop is CASSTGANTGELFF. CDR3 DNA sequence: TGCGCCAGCAGCACAGGGGCGAACACCGGGGAGCTGTTTTTT.

The V and J genes are TRBV3-1 (or the pseudogene TRBV3-2) and TRBJ2-5, with a weak D call TRBD2 (6 bases). The germline gives CDR1 LGHDT, CDR2 YNNKEL (reference sequence). CDR3 length: 13 amino acids. Trimming stripped 8 bases from V and 3 bases from J, with 13 bases between. For the CDR3, the DNA is TGTGCCAGCGGCGCGGGATTGAAAGAGACCCAGTACTTC. Translating gives CASGAGLKETQYF.

This chain uses TRBV28 with TRBJ2-2, with 9 bases identical to TRBD2. V trimming: 4 bases; J trimming: 6 bases; junction bases outside the gene matches: 9. This CDR3 is 16 amino acids long. Germline loops: CDR1 MDHEN, CDR2 SYDVKM. The CDR3 nucleotides are TGTGCCAGCAGTTCCGTGGGACTAGCTTTCCCCGGGGAGCTGTTTTTT. Amino acids: CASSSVGLAFPGELFF.

This rearrangement joins TRBV7-3 to TRBJ2-7; D is perhaps TRBD2 (6 bases). CDR1 is SGHTA and CDR2 is FQGTGA in the germline V gene. This CDR3 comprises 12 residues. Trimming shortened V by 5 bases and J by 6 bases, and 11 bases separated the two germline ends. The CDR3 spells CASSLSGVEQYF. The CDR3 DNA reads TGTGCCAGCAGCCTTTCGGGAGTCGAGCAGTACTTC.

The chain recombines TRBV5-8 with TRBJ2-7; D not certain. Germline CDR1 is SGHTS and CDR2 is YDEGEE. The CDR3 length is 13 residues. The V end was cut by 1 base, the J end by 7 bases, with 12 bases between. The CDR3: CASSLLVSREQYF. The CDR3, as DNA: TGTGCCAGCAGCTTGTTAGTCTCCCGGGAGCAGTACTTC.

In this sample, this clone turned up a few times. V gene TRBV6-2 or TRBV6-3 combines with J gene TRBJ2-3; D remains ambiguous. V gave up 1 base and J gave up 2 bases, with 19 bases separating them. Germline CDR1 is MNHEY and CDR2 is SVGEGT. This CDR3 region has 18 residues. The CDR3 region has the DNA TGTGCCAGCAGTTACTTCGCCGGGTCCACATTAGTCACAGATACGCAGTATTTT. Amino acids: CASSYFAGSTLVTDTQYF.

This chain uses TRBV5-6 with TRBJ2-2; D possibly corresponds to TRBD2 (5 bases). Trimming removed 0 bases at V and 0 bases at J, with 9 bases between. Germline assignment: CDR1 SGHDT and CDR2 YYEEEE. The CDR3 runs to 16 residues. CDR3 sequence: CASSLAQRTNTGELFF. DNA for the CDR3: TGTGCCAGCAGCTTGGCCCAGCGGACGAACACCGGGGAGCTGTTTTTT.

This clone was observed a few times. J is TRBJ2-7 and V is TRBV28; D possibly corresponds to TRBD1 (6 bases). This CDR3 has 13 amino acids. Germline V gene lookup returns CDR1 MDHEN and CDR2 SYDVKM. Trimming shortened V by 8 bases and J by 1 base, and 12 bases separated the two germline ends. CDR3 protein: CASGTGNSYEQYF. The CDR3 bases are TGTGCCAGCGGTACAGGGAATTCCTACGAGCAGTACTTC. Based on the CDR3 plus reference TRBV28 and TRBJ2-7, the full variable domain is DVKVTQSSRYLVKRTGEKVFLECVQDMDHENMFWYRQDPGLGLRLIYFSYDVKMKEKGDIPEGYSVSREKKERFSLILESASTNQTSMYLCASGTGNSYEQYFGPGTRLTVT.

This clone is a singleton in its sample. V usage is TRBV28 and J usage is TRBJ1-4, with 8 bases identical to TRBD1. This CDR3 has 14 residues. Germline V gene sequence: CDR1 MDHEN, CDR2 SYDVKM. J gave up 8 bases and V 6 bases, and 8 bases lay outside the gene matches. This CDR3 reads CASRPQGVGEKLFF. The CDR3 coding sequence is TGTGCCAGCAGACCACAGGGGGTAGGCGAAAAACTGTTTTTT.

The V and J genes are TRBV4-2 and TRBJ1-2; TRBD1 aligns across 7 bases. Germline CDR1 and CDR2: LGHNA and YNFKEQ. V lost 0 bases and J lost 1; bases outside the gene matches: 8. This CDR3 is 17 amino acids long. CDR3 bases: TGTGCCAGCAGCCAAGATGCCGGGACAGCCAATAACTATGGCTACACCTTC. Its protein is CASSQDAGTANNYGYTF.

The chain combines TRBV5-1 with TRBJ2-1; TRBD1 agrees at 8 bases. The CDR3 spans 14 residues. V shed 3 bases, J shed 5 bases, and the junction held 4 bases outside the gene matches. Germline V gene lookup returns CDR1 SGHRS and CDR2 YFSETQ. The CDR3 region has the DNA TGCGCCAGCAGCTCCGGACAGGGTAACAATGAGCAGTTCTTC. Protein: CASSSGQGNNEQFF.

V and J are TRBV5-1 and TRBJ2-7, with 9 bases aligning to TRBD1. The germline CDR1 and CDR2 sequences are SGHRS and YFSETQ. The CDR3 contains 14 residues. J was trimmed by 5 bases and V by 7 bases; bases with no gene match: 10. In nucleotides, the CDR3 is TGCGCCAGCGGCATGACAGGGGGGTCCGACGAGCAGTACTTC. It is translated as CASGMTGGSDEQYF.

This clone has a handful of counts. The chain has TRBV19 and TRBJ1-2, with D tentatively TRBD1 (6 bases). CDR3 size: 13 residues. The germline V and J ends were trimmed by 6 bases and 6 bases, with 14 bases remaining between them. In germline, CDR1 is LNHDA, CDR2 SQIVND (reference sequence). The CDR3 protein is CASSSQGRNGYTF. The CDR3 DNA sequence: TGTGCCAGTAGCTCACAGGGACGAAATGGCTACACCTTC. Using reference TRBV19 and TRBJ1-2 for the parts outside the CDR3, the full variable domain is DGGITQSPKYLFRKEGQNVTLSCEQNLNHDAMYWYRQDPGQGLRLIYYSQIVNDFQKGDIAEGYSVSREKKESFPLTVTSAQKNPTAFYLCASSSQGRNGYTFGSGTRLTVV.

The genes are TRBV29-1 and TRBJ2-5; D not certain. Germline V gene data show CDR1 as SQVTM and CDR2 as ANQGSEA. V was shortened by 5 bases and J by 5 bases, with 12 bases between the two germline ends. CDR3 length: 12 residues. The CDR3 protein is CSVIPRAETQYF. The CDR3 nucleotides read TGCAGCGTTATTCCCAGAGCGGAGACCCAGTACTTC.

J is TRBJ1-5 and V is TRBV19; tentative D call: TRBD1 (5 bases). The germline gives CDR1 LNHDA, CDR2 SQIVND (reference sequence). The CDR3 covers 15 residues. V was cut by 5 bases and J by 9 bases, with 20 bases left in between. The CDR3 region has the DNA TGTGCCAGTAGTGCCGGGACTGCCGGGGATCGGCCCCAGCATTTT. It codes for CASSAGTAGDRPQHF.

The chain recombines TRBV27 with TRBJ2-5; 10 positions match TRBD2. The J segment lost 1 base and the V segment lost 4 bases, leaving 6 bases of the junction unmatched. CDR1 MNHEY and CDR2 SMNVEV come from the germline V gene (reference sequence). The CDR3 sequence is 16 residues long. The CDR3, as DNA: TGTGCCAGCAGTTCCCTCGGACTAGCGGTCCAAGAGACCCAGTACTTC. Translated: CASSSLGLAVQETQYF.

The genes are TRBV3-1 (or the pseudogene TRBV3-2) and TRBJ2-5, with TRBD2 matching over 13 bases. Trimming at V came to 1 base and at J to 6 bases, leaving 2 bases not matched to a gene. The CDR3 is 15 residues long. Germline CDR1 is LGHDT and CDR2 is YNNKEL (reference sequence). CDR3 DNA: TGTGCCAGCAGCCAAGGGACTAGCGGGGGTCAGACCCAGTACTTC. Protein sequence: CASSQGTSGGQTQYF.

J is TRBJ1-6 and V is TRBV27; TRBD1 matches 9 bases. Germline CDR1 is MNHEY and CDR2 is SMNVEV (reference sequence). The trim removed 3 bases at V and 6 bases at J, leaving 6 bases unmatched. CDR3 length: 16 amino acids. CDR3 sequence: CASSFHRGQFNSPLHF. CDR3 DNA: TGTGCCAGCAGTTTCCACAGGGGGCAATTTAATTCACCCCTCCACTTT.

The genes are TRBV5-4 and TRBJ2-1; 7 bases match TRBD2. This CDR3 comprises 15 residues. In germline, CDR1 is SGHNT, CDR2 YYREEE (reference sequence). V lost 2 bases to trimming and J lost 7 bases; unmatched junction nucleotides: 9. CDR3 residues: CASSLLGGRNNEQFF. CDR3 DNA sequence: TGTGCCAGCAGCTTACTTGGCGGGAGAAATAATGAGCAGTTCTTC.

V usage is TRBV5-1 and J usage is TRBJ1-1; weak D call: TRBD1 (5 bases). The germline CDR1 and CDR2 sequences are SGHRS and YFSETQ. There are 13 residues in the CDR3. The V end lost 2 bases, the J end lost 8 bases, and 13 bases lay between the germline ends. The CDR3 sequence: CASSFGRAEEAFF. CDR3 DNA sequence: TGCGCCAGCAGCTTCGGCAGGGCCGAGGAAGCTTTCTTT.

This clone was found once. The chain combines TRBV7-8 with TRBJ2-5; 9 nucleotides line up with TRBD1. This CDR3 region has 14 residues. Germline V lookup: CDR1 SGHVS, CDR2 FQNEAQ. V gave up 2 bases and J gave up 4 bases; unmatched junction bases: 2. CDR3 in DNA: TGTGCCAGCAGCTTATACAGGGGGCGAGAGACCCAGTACTTC. This gives the protein CASSLYRGRETQYF.

The CDR3 DNA follows: TGTGCCAGTAGTATTGAGGGTTTCTCCTACAATGAGCAGTTCTTC. It yields the protein CASSIEGFSYNEQFF. V usage is TRBV19 and J usage is TRBJ2-1; maybe TRBD2 (5 bases). This CDR3 has 15 residues. Germline loops: CDR1 LNHDA, CDR2 SQIVND (reference sequence). Trimming pared 3 bases from V and 0 bases from J, leaving 9 bases between.

This chain's CDR3 is CASSPTGSYGYTF. CDR3 nucleotide sequence: TGTGCCAGCAGTCCGACAGGGTCCTATGGCTACACCTTC. The chain employs TRBV28 and TRBJ1-2; TRBD1 aligns across 7 bases. Germline loops: CDR1 MDHEN, CDR2 SYDVKM. This CDR3 region has 13 residues. V dropped 5 bases and J dropped 4; count of bases not matched to a gene: 4.

This clone was picked up a small number of times. The V and J genes are TRBV6-5 and TRBJ1-1, with TRBD1 matching 7 bases. Germline loops: CDR1 MNHEY, CDR2 SVGAGI. Trimming removed 6 bases from V and 2 bases from J; junction bases left unmatched: 9. The CDR3 loop spans 15 amino acids. CDR3 DNA: TGTGCCAGCAGCAACCGGGACAGCTTTAACACTGAAGCTTTCTTT. Amino acids: CASSNRDSFNTEAFF.

J is TRBJ2-1 and V is TRBV4-2; D gene uncertain. The CDR3 is 15 residues long. V was shortened by 0 bases and J by 8 bases, with 14 bases between the two germline ends. Germline V gene lookup returns CDR1 LGHNA and CDR2 YNFKEQ. In DNA, the CDR3 is TGTGCCAGCAGCCAAGATAGAGGCTTGTCCTATGAGCAGTTCTTC. It translates to CASSQDRGLSYEQFF.

The chain recombines TRBV9 with TRBJ2-3; D remains ambiguous. CDR1 is SGDLS and CDR2 is YYNGEE in the germline V gene. This CDR3 has 14 amino acids. V was cut by 0 bases and J by 4 bases, with 9 bases left in between. CDR3 amino acids: CASSVGVGADTQYF. As DNA, the CDR3 is TGTGCCAGCAGCGTAGGAGTCGGTGCAGATACGCAGTATTTT.

The J gene is TRBJ2-3, the V gene TRBV19, with 16 bases matching TRBD2. Unmatched junction bases numbered 12, after V lost 10 bases and J lost 8 bases. The CDR3 spans 16 residues. CDR1 is LNHDA, CDR2 SQIVND, per germline (reference sequence). The CDR3, as DNA: TGTGCCACCAGACAGGGCGGGACTAGCGGGGGGGCTACGCAGTATTTT. The encoded protein is CATRQGGTSGGATQYF.

This clone occurred a few times. The rearrangement links TRBV21-1 to TRBJ1-1. TRBV21-1 constitutes a pseudogene. The CDR3 has 14 amino acids. CDR3 sequence reads: CASSPGVVNTEAFF. CDR3 DNA: TGTGCCAGCTCTCCCGGGGTGGTGAACACTGAAGCTTTCTTT.